A selection of T cell receptor beta chains follows, all from one sample in a study of shared clonotypes between healthy human individuals. Assay: immunoSEQ multiplex PCR; the TCRdb copy retains only in-frame clones and omits some. The sample lists around 88,000 clones; under 70% were seen once. Source material: memory CD8+ T cells sorted from blood. Every receptor here comes from a man aged 25-40 years in good health. CDR3s include the opening cysteine and the closing phenylalanine or tryptophan. The order of the fields is V gene, D gene, clone size, J gene, CDR3 DNA, CDR3 protein. D genes are given only for firm matches. A clone size is listed for some rows: how often the clone was seen (once, few, many), or a class if it is expanded.

v_call: TRBV19; d_call: .; clone_size: .; j_call: TRBJ2-7; cdr3_nt: TGTGCCAGTAGTATAAATGCCCCACAGGAGGAGCAGTACTTC; cdr3_aa: CASSINAPQEEQYF
v_call: TRBV7-9; d_call: .; clone_size: once; j_call: TRBJ1-1; cdr3_nt: TGTGCCAGCAGCTTATCGGCGAACACTGAAGCTTTCTTT; cdr3_aa: CASSLSANTEAFF
v_call: TRBV7-3; d_call: .; clone_size: .; j_call: TRBJ2-3; cdr3_nt: TGTGCCAGCACGTTTGGTATGGAGGATACGCAGTATTTT; cdr3_aa: CASTFGMEDTQYF
v_call: TRBV7-9; d_call: .; clone_size: many; j_call: TRBJ2-5; cdr3_nt: TGTGCCAGCAGCTTCGCCAGGAGGGGCGGAGAGACCCAGTACTTC; cdr3_aa: CASSFARRGGETQYF
v_call: TRBV7-9; d_call: .; clone_size: few; j_call: TRBJ2-5; cdr3_nt: TGTGCCAGCAGCTTAACGACCAAACCGGCGGAGACCCAGTACTTC; cdr3_aa: CASSLTTKPAETQYF
v_call: TRBV7-9; d_call: TRBD1; clone_size: .; j_call: TRBJ2-5; cdr3_nt: TGTGCCAGCAGCTTAGAGGACAGGGCAGAGACCCAGTACTTC; cdr3_aa: CASSLEDRAETQYF
v_call: TRBV25-1; d_call: TRBD1; clone_size: once; j_call: TRBJ2-3; cdr3_nt: TGTGCCAGCAGTGGACCGGGACAGGGGGCGGGAGATACGCAGTATTTT; cdr3_aa: CASSGPGQGAGDTQYF
v_call: TRBV7-6; d_call: TRBD2; clone_size: few; j_call: TRBJ2-1; cdr3_nt: TGTGCCAGCAGCGCCGGGACTAGCGGCCTTTTGGCCTACAATGAGCAGTTCTTC; cdr3_aa: CASSAGTSGLLAYNEQFF
v_call: TRBV5-1; d_call: .; clone_size: .; j_call: TRBJ1-4; cdr3_nt: TGCGCCAGCTGCAGGGAAGATGAAAAACTGTTTTTT; cdr3_aa: CASCREDEKLFF
v_call: TRBV28; d_call: .; clone_size: .; j_call: TRBJ2-2; cdr3_nt: TGTGCCAGCAATAGGGAGTTGGGCACCGGGGAGCTGTTTTTT; cdr3_aa: CASNRELGTGELFF
v_call: TRBV29-1; d_call: .; clone_size: .; j_call: TRBJ1-4; cdr3_nt: TGCAGCGTTTTTCTCCGAAGGGCAGCTCCAGAGACTAATGAAAAACTGTTTTTT; cdr3_aa: CSVFLRRAAPETNEKLFF
v_call: TRBV14; d_call: TRBD2; clone_size: once; j_call: TRBJ2-3; cdr3_nt: TGTGCCAGCAGAGAAAGCGGGAGTTGGACAGATACGCAGTATTTT; cdr3_aa: CASRESGSWTDTQYF
v_call: TRBV4-3; d_call: .; clone_size: .; j_call: TRBJ2-1; cdr3_nt: TGCGCCAGCAGCCAAGATCGGCACAATGAGCAGTTCTTC; cdr3_aa: CASSQDRHNEQFF
v_call: TRBV5-6; d_call: TRBD1; clone_size: few; j_call: TRBJ2-7; cdr3_nt: TGTGCCAGCAGCTGGACAGGGGCCTACGAGCAGTACTTC; cdr3_aa: CASSWTGAYEQYF
v_call: TRBV5-4; d_call: TRBD2; clone_size: .; j_call: TRBJ2-3; cdr3_nt: TGTGCCAGCAGCTTTCGGGTAGCGGGAGGCCAGGATACGCAGTATTTT; cdr3_aa: CASSFRVAGGQDTQYF
v_call: TRBV7-9; d_call: .; clone_size: few; j_call: TRBJ2-5; cdr3_nt: TGTGCCAGCAGCCGTAGCGGTAGTGGGGGAGAGACCCAGTACTTC; cdr3_aa: CASSRSGSGGETQYF
v_call: TRBV29-1; d_call: TRBD1; clone_size: many; j_call: TRBJ1-2; cdr3_nt: TGCAGCGTTAGGGCCGGGACAGGTGGTGGCTACACCTTC; cdr3_aa: CSVRAGTGGGYTF
v_call: TRBV18; d_call: TRBD2; clone_size: .; j_call: TRBJ2-5; cdr3_nt: TGTGCCAGCTCACCAGGAACTAGCGCGCAAGAGACCCAGTACTTC; cdr3_aa: CASSPGTSAQETQYF
v_call: TRBV19; d_call: .; clone_size: .; j_call: TRBJ2-1; cdr3_nt: TGTGCCAGTAGTAAAGGCTCGGGAGCATCATCCTACAATGAGCAGTTCTTC; cdr3_aa: CASSKGSGASSYNEQFF
v_call: TRBV6-1; d_call: .; clone_size: .; j_call: TRBJ1-3; cdr3_nt: TGTGCCAGCAAGGATGACTTAACTGGAAACACCATATATTTT; cdr3_aa: CASKDDLTGNTIYF
v_call: TRBV10-3; d_call: .; clone_size: .; j_call: TRBJ2-2; cdr3_nt: TGTGCCATCAGTCACGAGGCTCCCGGGGAGCTGTTTTTT; cdr3_aa: CAISHEAPGELFF
v_call: TRBV5-1; d_call: TRBD1; clone_size: many; j_call: TRBJ1-1; cdr3_nt: TGCGCCAGCAGCTTGCGACAGGGGCTGAGCACTGAAGCTTTCTTT; cdr3_aa: CASSLRQGLSTEAFF
v_call: TRBV5-4; d_call: TRBD1; clone_size: .; j_call: TRBJ2-1; cdr3_nt: TGTGCCAGCAGCATGACAGGGTTTCGGCCTCCGGATGAGCAGTTCTTC; cdr3_aa: CASSMTGFRPPDEQFF
v_call: TRBV28; d_call: .; clone_size: few; j_call: TRBJ2-7; cdr3_nt: TGTGCCAGCAGTTTTGTGTACGAGCAGTACTTC; cdr3_aa: CASSFVYEQYF
v_call: TRBV5-8; d_call: .; clone_size: .; j_call: TRBJ2-1; cdr3_nt: TGTGCCAGCAGCTTTTGGGATGAGCAGTTCTTC; cdr3_aa: CASSFWDEQFF
v_call: TRBV18; d_call: .; clone_size: .; j_call: TRBJ2-3; cdr3_nt: TGTGCCAGCTCACCCGGGACCGCTCCTAGCACAGATACGCAGTATTTT; cdr3_aa: CASSPGTAPSTDTQYF
v_call: TRBV6-5; d_call: TRBD2; clone_size: many; j_call: TRBJ2-2; cdr3_nt: TGTGCCAGCAGTCCTACTAGCGAGAACACCGGGGAGCTGTTTTTT; cdr3_aa: CASSPTSENTGELFF
v_call: TRBV6-5; d_call: .; clone_size: .; j_call: TRBJ1-1; cdr3_nt: TGTGCCAGCAGTTACTCTGGGCTGAACACTGAAGCTTTCTTT; cdr3_aa: CASSYSGLNTEAFF
v_call: TRBV6-4; d_call: .; clone_size: .; j_call: TRBJ2-2; cdr3_nt: TGTGCCAGCAGCGCACGGGGAGGAAACACCGGGGAGCTGTTTTTT; cdr3_aa: CASSARGGNTGELFF
v_call: TRBV4-1; d_call: .; clone_size: .; j_call: TRBJ2-2; cdr3_nt: TGCGCCAGCAGCCAGGATCAGACAGCTAACACCGGGGAGCTGTTTTTT; cdr3_aa: CASSQDQTANTGELFF
v_call: TRBV7-8; d_call: TRBD2; clone_size: .; j_call: TRBJ2-7; cdr3_nt: TGTGCCAGCAGCTTAGGGTGGGCGGGAGCGAGCTCCTACGAGCAGTACTTC; cdr3_aa: CASSLGWAGASSYEQYF
v_call: TRBV27; d_call: .; clone_size: few; j_call: TRBJ1-1; cdr3_nt: TGTGCCAGCAGCCCCTGGGGACGTACGGACACTGAAGCTTTCTTT; cdr3_aa: CASSPWGRTDTEAFF
v_call: TRBV5-4; d_call: TRBD2; clone_size: .; j_call: TRBJ2-7; cdr3_nt: TGTGCCAGCAGCTTTACGAGCGGGAGCTACGAGCAGTACTTC; cdr3_aa: CASSFTSGSYEQYF
v_call: TRBV7-6; d_call: .; clone_size: .; j_call: TRBJ2-1; cdr3_nt: TGTGCCAGCAGCTTAGGAGGTTTGACTAGTAGGCAGTACAATGAGCAGTTCTTC; cdr3_aa: CASSLGGLTSRQYNEQFF
v_call: TRBV19; d_call: TRBD2; clone_size: few; j_call: TRBJ2-5; cdr3_nt: TGTGCCAGTGGAATAGCGGGACTATCGGGGACCCAGTACTTC; cdr3_aa: CASGIAGLSGTQYF
v_call: TRBV9; d_call: TRBD2; clone_size: .; j_call: TRBJ2-7; cdr3_nt: TGTGCCAGCAGCGACGGGGGGAGTGGGAGGTACGAGCAGTACTTC; cdr3_aa: CASSDGGSGRYEQYF
v_call: TRBV7-6; d_call: TRBD1; clone_size: .; j_call: TRBJ2-2; cdr3_nt: TGTGCCAGCAGCTGGGGGGGACAGGGACTCCCGAACACCGGGGAGCTGTTTTTT; cdr3_aa: CASSWGGQGLPNTGELFF